This TCR beta chain was identified during a study of cytomegalovirus exposure and HLA in healthy donors. Concerning this clone: Its target is unknown.

Study conclusions and caveats: HLA restriction was apparent for most CMV-associated TCR beta chains in a later analysis. Further analysis was carried out later, and it showed several of the most significant clusters appearing linked to common viral pathogens. Sequencing likely generated an artifact that appeared as a cluster of highly shared sequence variants.

CDR1 and CDR2 (germline): SGHTA, FQGNSA. This CDR3 comprises 12 residues. V lost 5 bases and J 5 bases, leaving 8 bases between the germline ends. 60 Vbeta and 13 Jbeta primers were used in PCR. Sequenced by immunoSEQ multiplex PCR; TCRdb stores in-frame clones only, minus some. This sample lists some 82,000 clones; its ten largest clones have 1% to 1.4%. This receptor was obtained from a woman in her 30s in good health and CMV-seronegative. The rearrangement links TRBV7-2 to TRBJ2-3, with D perhaps TRBD2 (6 bases). The sequenced material came from PBMCs. The CDR3 spells CASSRLGDTQYF. CDR3 sequence (DNA): TGTGCCAGCAGCCGACTAGGAGATACGCAGTATTTT.